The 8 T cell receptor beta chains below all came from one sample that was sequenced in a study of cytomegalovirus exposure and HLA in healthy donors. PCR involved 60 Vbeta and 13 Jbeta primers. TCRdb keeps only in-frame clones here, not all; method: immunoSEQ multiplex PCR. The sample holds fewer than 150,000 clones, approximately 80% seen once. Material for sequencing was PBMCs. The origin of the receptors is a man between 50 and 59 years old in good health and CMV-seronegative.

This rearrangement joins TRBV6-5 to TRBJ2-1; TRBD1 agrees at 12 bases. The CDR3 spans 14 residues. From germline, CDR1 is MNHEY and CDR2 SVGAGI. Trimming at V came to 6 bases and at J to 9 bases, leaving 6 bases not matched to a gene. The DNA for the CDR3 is TGTGCCAGCAGCTCCGGGACAGGGGGCAGTGAGCAGTTCTTC. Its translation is CASSSGTGGSEQFF.

CDR3 coding DNA: TGCGCCAGCAGCTTGGACAGCCGGAACACTGAAGCTTTCTTT. It is translated as CASSLDSRNTEAFF. V is TRBV5-1 and J is TRBJ1-1; D remains unclear. The CDR3 sequence is 14 residues long. V was trimmed by 0 bases and J by 1 base, leaving 7 bases between them. The germline V gene encodes CDR1 SGHRS and CDR2 YFSETQ. Filled out from reference TRBV5-1 and TRBJ1-1, the complete variable domain reads KAGVTQTPRYLIKTRGQQVTLSCSPISGHRSVSWYQQTPGQGLQFLFEYFSETQRNKGNFPGRFSGRQFSNSRSEMNVSTLELGDSALYLCASSLDSRNTEAFFGQGTRLTVV.

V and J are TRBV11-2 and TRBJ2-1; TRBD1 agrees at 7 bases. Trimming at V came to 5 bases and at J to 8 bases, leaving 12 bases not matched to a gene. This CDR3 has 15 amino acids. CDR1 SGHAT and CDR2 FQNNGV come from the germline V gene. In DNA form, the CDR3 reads TGTGCCAGCAGCCAACGACAGGGTTCTGCGCATGAGCAGTTCTTC. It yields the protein CASSQRQGSAHEQFF.

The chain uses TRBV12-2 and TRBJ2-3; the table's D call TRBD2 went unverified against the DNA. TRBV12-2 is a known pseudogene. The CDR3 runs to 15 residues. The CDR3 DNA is TGTGCAAGTCGCTTCAAACGGGGGGGCTTTAATACGCAGTATTTT. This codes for CASRFKRGGFNTQYF.

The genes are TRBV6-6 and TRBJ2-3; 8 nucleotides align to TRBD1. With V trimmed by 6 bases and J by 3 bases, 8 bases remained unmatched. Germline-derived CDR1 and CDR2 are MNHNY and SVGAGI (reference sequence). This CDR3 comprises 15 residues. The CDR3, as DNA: TGTGCCAGCAGCCAAAGGACAGGGCTAACAGATACGCAGTATTTT. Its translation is CASSQRTGLTDTQYF.

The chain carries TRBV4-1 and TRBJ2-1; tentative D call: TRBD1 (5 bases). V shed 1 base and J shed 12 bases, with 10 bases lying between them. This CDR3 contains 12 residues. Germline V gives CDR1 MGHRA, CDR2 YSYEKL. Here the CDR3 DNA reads TGCGCCAGCAGCCAAGTGGATAGGGGGCAGTTCTTC. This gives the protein CASSQVDRGQFF.

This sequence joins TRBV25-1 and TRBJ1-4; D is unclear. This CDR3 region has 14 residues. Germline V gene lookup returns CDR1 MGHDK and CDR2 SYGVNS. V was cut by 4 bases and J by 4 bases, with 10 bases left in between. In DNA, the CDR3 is TGTGCCAGCAGTGTTTCGACACTTAATGAAAAACTGTTTTTT. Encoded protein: CASSVSTLNEKLFF.

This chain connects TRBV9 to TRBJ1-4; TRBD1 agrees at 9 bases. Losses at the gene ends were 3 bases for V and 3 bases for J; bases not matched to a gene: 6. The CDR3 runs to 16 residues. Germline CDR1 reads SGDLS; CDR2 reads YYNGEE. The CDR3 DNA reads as TGTGCCAGCAGCGAGAGGGGGACAGGGTCTAATGAAAAACTGTTTTTT. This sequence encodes CASSERGTGSNEKLFF.